This T cell receptor beta chain was captured in a study of neoadjuvant anti-PD-1 for oral cavity cancer (dated by TCRdb to the early 2020s). In the study overall: Patients mostly received three to four biweekly doses of nivolumab at 3 mg/kg before curative-intent surgical resection. The parent correlative cohort included approximately twelve patients, with an approximately 30% response rate. Patients with complete response, partial response or stable disease by RECIST 1.1 were defined as responders, whereas patients with progression were defined as non-responders. Patients who did not progress were given a fourth nivolumab dose at about day 43 and had definitive surgical resection on days 50-56. Beyond this particular receptor, the publication reports: After neoadjuvant nivolumab, significantly higher T cell clonality (Gini index) was found within PBMCs in non-responders than in responders. Only a few patients per response group were included in the TCR analyses, and the authors called for validation in larger cohorts. Higher pretreatment blood Treg/Th17 ratios correlated with higher pretreatment blood TCRbeta clonality and lower post-treatment tumor TCRbeta clonality.

What this sample's time point label stands for: after neoadjuvant nivolumab, at surgical resection. Patients had been newly diagnosed with stage II-IVA oral cavity squamous cell carcinoma, and no prior systemic or radiation treatment had been given to the patients. Everyone in the cohort had locally advanced, HPV-negative oral cavity squamous cell carcinoma. Peripheral blood mononuclear cells were analyzed directly, without maintenance or expansion in culture. Samples were obtained from a longitudinal correlative study of a single-arm phase II trial of neoadjuvant nivolumab in oral cavity squamous cell carcinoma. Subject-matched pre- and post-treatment PBMCs and tumors from three responders and three non-responders were subjected to genomic DNA-based TCRbeta sequencing. Peripheral blood mononuclear cells were collected before nivolumab treatment and were collected again after treatment, at the time of surgery. The Maxwell RSC DNA from Cells kit was used to extract genomic DNA from PBMCs.

In the case of this clone: It lacks a known antigen. The sample holds no much larger clone one base away, and base qualities are not on file.

V loses 6 bases of germline sequence and J loses 3 bases, and the interval between the two ends is 15 bases. Looking up the germline V gene yields CDR1 MNHNS and CDR2 SASEGT. The CDR3, from cysteine to phenylalanine, totals 14 residues. CDR3 DNA is the only sequence kept; it has 42 bases, read in frame from the first base. For deep sequencing, each PBMC sample was run in six replicates, with libraries mostly built from approximately 500 ng of input genomic DNA. The immunoSEQ hsTCRbeta kit was used to prepare TCRbeta libraries, following the manufacturer's instructions. The completed libraries were mixed into a single pool at 3 nM, then sequenced with an Illumina NovaSeq 6000 S4 flow cell. The study's own analysis went as follows. The immunoSEQ Analyzer handled quality control and preprocessing of the raw data. The analysis was limited to productive rearrangements, and each clonotype was defined by a unique CDR3 amino acid sequence. Repertoire clonality was estimated as the Gini-Simpson index, computed with the R package tcR. Gini indices were compared with Student's t test, and associations with tumor size change were assessed by Pearson correlation. TCRdb stores this immuneACCESS table with in-frame sequences only. Part of the clones is absent; in the studies checked, under half of the shortfall reflects unresolved V genes, and no reason is known for the rest. For V, J and clone size, that table is used; D and trimming come from the DNA. The sample yields 73,000 or so clones; more than 75% were counted once. Together, the top ten hold about 3.7% of the sample.

The sequence derives from a person aged 35 to 85 with oral cavity squamous cell carcinoma. The specimen comprised PBMCs, sampled after nivolumab (anti-PD-1) treatment. The V gene is TRBV6-1 and the J gene is TRBJ2-7; possibly the D gene is TRBD1, per 5 matching bases. The nucleotide sequence reads TGTGCCAGCAGCCCAGGGCCACAGGTCTACGAGCAGTACTTC. Its protein reads: CASSPGPQVYEQYF.